This T cell receptor (beta chain) is from a study of cytomegalovirus exposure and HLA in healthy donors. With regard to this clone: Its antigen is undetermined.

Germline CDR1 reads KGHSH; CDR2 reads LQKENI. The ends were cut back, 2 bases at V and 5 bases at J, with 9 bases in the middle. CDR3 length equals 13 residues. Clones were read by immunoSEQ multiplex PCR, and TCRdb kept only the in-frame ones, dropping some. The data show around 190,000 clones, less than 85% seen once. Study results and limitations: Subsequent analysis of the 110 or so validation repertoires found a tendency for first-cohort TCR clusters to co-occur. Under in vitro conditions, a few CMV-associated chains were confirmed as specific for CMV antigens. As was reported, the classifier diagnosed cytomegalovirus status with high specificity and sensitivity. The study found most TCR sequences rare, yet found some public TCRs in many donors.

The sequenced sample consisted of PBMCs. The chain is built from TRBV18 and TRBJ2-5; tentatively, D is TRBD1 (5 bases). This clonotype was obtained from a man aged 18 to 29 in good health and CMV-seropositive. CDR3 DNA sequence: TGTGCCAGCTCACCAGCAGGGTTCGAGACCCAGTACTTC. Protein product: CASSPAGFETQYF.